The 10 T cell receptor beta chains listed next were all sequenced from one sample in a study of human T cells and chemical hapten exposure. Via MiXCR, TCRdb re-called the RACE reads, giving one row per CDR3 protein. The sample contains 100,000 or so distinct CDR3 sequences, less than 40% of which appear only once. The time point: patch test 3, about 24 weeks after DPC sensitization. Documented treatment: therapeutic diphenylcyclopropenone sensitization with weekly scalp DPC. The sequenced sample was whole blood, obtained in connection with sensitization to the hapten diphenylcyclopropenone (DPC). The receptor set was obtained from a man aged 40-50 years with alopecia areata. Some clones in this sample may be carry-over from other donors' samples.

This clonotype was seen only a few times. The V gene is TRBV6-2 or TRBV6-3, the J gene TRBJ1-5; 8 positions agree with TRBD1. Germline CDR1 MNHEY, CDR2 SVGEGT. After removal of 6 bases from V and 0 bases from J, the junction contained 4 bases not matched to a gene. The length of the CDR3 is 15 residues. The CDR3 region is CASRKGQDSNQPQHF. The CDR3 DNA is TGTGCCAGCAGGAAGGGACAGGATAGCAATCAGCCCCAGCATTTT.

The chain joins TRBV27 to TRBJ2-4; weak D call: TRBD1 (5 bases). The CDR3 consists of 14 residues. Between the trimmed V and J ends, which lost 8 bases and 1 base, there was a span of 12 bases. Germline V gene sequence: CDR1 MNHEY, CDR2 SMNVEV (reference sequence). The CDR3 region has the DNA TGTGCCAGCGCTTTAAAGGGGGCCAAAAACATTCAGTACTTC. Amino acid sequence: CASALKGAKNIQYF.

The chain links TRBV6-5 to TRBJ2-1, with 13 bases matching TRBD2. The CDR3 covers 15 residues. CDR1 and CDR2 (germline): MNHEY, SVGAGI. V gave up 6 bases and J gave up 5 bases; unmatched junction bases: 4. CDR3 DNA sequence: TGTGCCAGCAGCTGGACTAGCGGGAGCAACAATGAGCAGTTCTTC. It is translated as CASSWTSGSNNEQFF.

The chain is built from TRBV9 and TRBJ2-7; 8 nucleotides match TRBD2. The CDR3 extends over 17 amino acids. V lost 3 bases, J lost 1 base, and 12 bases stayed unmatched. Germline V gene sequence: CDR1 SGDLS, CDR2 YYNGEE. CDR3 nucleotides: TGTGCCAGCAGCGAGGGACTAGGTCTAGGGGTGTCCTACGAGCAGTACTTC. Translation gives CASSEGLGLGVSYEQYF.

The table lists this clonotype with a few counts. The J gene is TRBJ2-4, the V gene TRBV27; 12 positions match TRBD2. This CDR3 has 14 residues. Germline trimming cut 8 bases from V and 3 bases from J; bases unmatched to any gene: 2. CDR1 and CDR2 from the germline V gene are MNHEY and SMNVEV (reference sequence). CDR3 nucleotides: TGTGCCAGCGGACTAGCGGGAATCAAAAACATTCAGTACTTC. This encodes CASGLAGIKNIQYF.

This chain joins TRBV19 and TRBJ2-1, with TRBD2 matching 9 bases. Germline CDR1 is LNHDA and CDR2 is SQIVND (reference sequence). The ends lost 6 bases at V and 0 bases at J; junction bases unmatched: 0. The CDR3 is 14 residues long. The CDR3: CASRREGSYNEQFF. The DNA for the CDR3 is TGTGCCAGTAGGCGGGAGGGCTCCTACAATGAGCAGTTCTTC.

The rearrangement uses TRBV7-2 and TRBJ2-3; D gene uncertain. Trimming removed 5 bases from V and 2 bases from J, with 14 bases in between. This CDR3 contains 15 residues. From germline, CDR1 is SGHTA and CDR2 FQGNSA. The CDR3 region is CASSPSPANTDTQYF. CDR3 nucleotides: TGTGCCAGCAGCCCCAGCCCAGCCAACACAGATACGCAGTATTTT.

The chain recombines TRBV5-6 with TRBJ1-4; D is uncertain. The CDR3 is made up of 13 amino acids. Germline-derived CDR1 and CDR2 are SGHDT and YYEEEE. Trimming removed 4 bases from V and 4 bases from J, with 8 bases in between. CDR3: CASSLDLNEKLFF. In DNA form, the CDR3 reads TGTGCCAGCAGCCTGGACCTTAATGAAAAACTGTTTTTT.

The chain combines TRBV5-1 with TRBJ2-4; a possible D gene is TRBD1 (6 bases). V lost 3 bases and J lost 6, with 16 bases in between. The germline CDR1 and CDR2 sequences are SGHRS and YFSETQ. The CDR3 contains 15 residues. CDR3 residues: CASSSKTGSRNIQYF. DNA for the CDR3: TGCGCCAGCAGCTCTAAGACAGGATCGAGAAACATTCAGTACTTC.

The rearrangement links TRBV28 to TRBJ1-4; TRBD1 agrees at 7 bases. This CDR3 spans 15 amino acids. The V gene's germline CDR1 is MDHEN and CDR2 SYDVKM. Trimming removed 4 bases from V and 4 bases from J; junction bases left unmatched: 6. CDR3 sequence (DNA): TGTGCCAGCAGTTCACCGGGACAGCTTAATGAAAAACTGTTTTTT. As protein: CASSSPGQLNEKLFF.